Each of the 5 T cell receptor beta chains below was sequenced from the same sample in a study of cytomegalovirus exposure and HLA in healthy donors. PCR involved 60 Vbeta and 13 Jbeta primers. Some clones are missing from TCRdb's copy, which holds only in-frame ones; the method was immunoSEQ multiplex PCR. The sample holds 150,000 or so clones, about 74% seen once. Input material: PBMCs. The receptors originated from a man aged 18 to 30 in good health and CMV-seropositive.

The V gene is TRBV6-6, the J gene TRBJ1-5; 8 bases fit TRBD1. Germline lookup yields CDR1 MNHNY and CDR2 SVGAGI (reference sequence). The CDR3 is 16 residues long. J lost 4 bases, V lost 5 bases, and 10 bases had no gene match. CDR3 protein: CASSTRGQGGNQPQHF. CDR3 DNA sequence: TGTGCCAGCAGTACCCGAGGACAGGGAGGGAATCAGCCCCAGCATTTT.

J is TRBJ2-7 and V is TRBV5-1, with 10 bases fitting TRBD1. The CDR3 runs to 15 residues. V gave up 2 bases and J gave up 2 bases; unmatched junction bases: 4. The germline gives CDR1 SGHRS, CDR2 YFSETQ. This CDR3 reads CASSLGTGAPYEQYF. DNA of the CDR3: TGCGCCAGCAGCTTAGGGACAGGGGCTCCCTACGAGCAGTACTTC. The full variable domain, rest sourced from reference TRBV5-1 and TRBJ2-7, is KAGVTQTPRYLIKTRGQQVTLSCSPISGHRSVSWYQQTPGQGLQFLFEYFSETQRNKGNFPGRFSGRQFSNSRSEMNVSTLELGDSALYLCASSLGTGAPYEQYFGPGTRLTVT.

The genes are TRBV9 and TRBJ1-3; D is perhaps TRBD1 (5 bases). Trimming stripped 5 bases from V and 0 bases from J, with 12 bases between. CDR3 length: 15 residues. The germline CDR1 and CDR2 sequences are SGDLS and YYNGEE. CDR3 DNA sequence: TGTGCCAGCAGAAGGGGATTGGGCTCTGGAAACACCATATATTTT. As protein: CASRRGLGSGNTIYF.

The rearrangement uses TRBV21-1 and TRBJ1-5; the table's D call of TRBD1 was not tested on the DNA. TRBV21-1 is described as a pseudogene. The length of the CDR3 is 16 residues. The CDR3 nucleotides are TGTGCCAGCAGCAATAGTATTTCCAGGGGCCGACAGCCCCAGCATTTT. It encodes CASSNSISRGRQPQHF.

CDR3 nucleotides: TGTGCCAGCAGTTCCCCCGGACAGCTGTACACTGAAGCTTTCTTT. This encodes CASSSPGQLYTEAFF. J is TRBJ1-1 and V is TRBV28; possibly TRBD1 for D (6 bases). CDR1 and CDR2 (germline): MDHEN, SYDVKM. This CDR3 has 15 residues. The ends were cut back, 4 bases at V and 3 bases at J, with 15 bases in the middle.